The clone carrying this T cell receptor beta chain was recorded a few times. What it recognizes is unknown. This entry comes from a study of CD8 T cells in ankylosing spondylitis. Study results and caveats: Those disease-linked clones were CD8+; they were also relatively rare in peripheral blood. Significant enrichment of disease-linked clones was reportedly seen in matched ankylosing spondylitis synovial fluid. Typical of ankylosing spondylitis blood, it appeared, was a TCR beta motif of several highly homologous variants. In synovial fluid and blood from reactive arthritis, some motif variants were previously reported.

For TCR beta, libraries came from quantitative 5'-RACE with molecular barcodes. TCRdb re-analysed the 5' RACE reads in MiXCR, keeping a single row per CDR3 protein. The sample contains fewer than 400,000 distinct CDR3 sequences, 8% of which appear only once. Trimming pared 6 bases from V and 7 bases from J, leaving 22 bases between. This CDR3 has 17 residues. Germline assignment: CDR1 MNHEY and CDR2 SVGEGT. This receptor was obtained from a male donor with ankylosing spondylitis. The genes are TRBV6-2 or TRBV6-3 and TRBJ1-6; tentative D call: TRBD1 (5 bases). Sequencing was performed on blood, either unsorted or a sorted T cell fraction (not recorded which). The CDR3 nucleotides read TGTGCCAGCAGCCGGGACTTGCCAGACGGTGGCAATTCACCCCTCCACTTT. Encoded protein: CASSRDLPDGGNSPLHF.